This paragraph reports one T cell receptor beta chain. Its target is unknown. The source of the sample is a study of shared clonotypes between healthy human individuals. This CDR3 has 15 residues. V shed 3 bases and J shed 3 bases, with 15 bases lying between them. Per germline, CDR1 LNHDA and CDR2 SQIVND (reference sequence). Libraries were prepared by immunoSEQ multiplex PCR; TCRdb keeps only in-frame clonotypes and omits some of them. Of 2.5 million or so clones in the sample, more than 90% were seen once. Overall study results and limits: Naive CD4 clonotype sharing across a few donors was approximately 5.2%. Even with large depth, rarefaction showed that sorted-subset sequencing was incomplete.

Sample: naive CD4+ T cells sorted from blood. Subset given: CD45RA+ positively selected. This clonotype was sampled from a man aged 18 to 35 in good health. The V call is TRBV19, the J call TRBJ2-7; D is perhaps TRBD1 (6 bases). CDR3 residues: CASSIGDRRLYEQYF. The CDR3 region has the DNA TGTGCCAGTAGTATCGGAGACAGGAGACTCTACGAGCAGTACTTC.